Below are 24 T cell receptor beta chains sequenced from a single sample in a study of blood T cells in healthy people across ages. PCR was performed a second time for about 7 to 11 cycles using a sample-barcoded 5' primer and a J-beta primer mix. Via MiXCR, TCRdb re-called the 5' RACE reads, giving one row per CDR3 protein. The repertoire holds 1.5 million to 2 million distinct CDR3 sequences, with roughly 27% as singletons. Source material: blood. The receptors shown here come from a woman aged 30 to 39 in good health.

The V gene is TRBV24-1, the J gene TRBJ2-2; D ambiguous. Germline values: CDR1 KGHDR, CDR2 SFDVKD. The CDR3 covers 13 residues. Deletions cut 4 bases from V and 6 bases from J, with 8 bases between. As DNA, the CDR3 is TGTGCCACCAGTGACCGGGCGTCCGGGGAGCTGTTTTTT. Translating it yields CATSDRASGELFF.

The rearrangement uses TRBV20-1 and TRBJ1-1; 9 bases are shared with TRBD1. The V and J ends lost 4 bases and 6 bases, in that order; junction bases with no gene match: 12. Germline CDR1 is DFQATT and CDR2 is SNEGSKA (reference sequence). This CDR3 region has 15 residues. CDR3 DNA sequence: TGCAGTGCTACCGGGACAGGGTCTTATTCAGCTGAAGCTTTCTTT. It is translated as CSATGTGSYSAEAFF.

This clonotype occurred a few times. The CDR3 sequence is CSVESSGGGYTDTQYF. The CDR3 DNA reads as TGCAGCGTTGAAAGTAGCGGGGGAGGATACACAGATACGCAGTATTTT. The chain links TRBV29-1 to TRBJ2-3, with 9 bases identical to TRBD2. The germline CDR1 and CDR2 sequences are SQVTM and ANQGSEA. Unmatched junction bases numbered 8, after V lost 2 bases and J lost 2 bases. The CDR3 covers 16 residues.

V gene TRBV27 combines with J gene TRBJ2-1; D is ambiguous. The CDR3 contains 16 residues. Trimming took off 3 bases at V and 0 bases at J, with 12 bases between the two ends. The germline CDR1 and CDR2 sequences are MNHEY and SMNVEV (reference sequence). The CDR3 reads CASSFTPRSSYNEQFF. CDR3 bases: TGTGCCAGCAGTTTTACCCCTCGAAGCTCCTACAATGAGCAGTTCTTC.

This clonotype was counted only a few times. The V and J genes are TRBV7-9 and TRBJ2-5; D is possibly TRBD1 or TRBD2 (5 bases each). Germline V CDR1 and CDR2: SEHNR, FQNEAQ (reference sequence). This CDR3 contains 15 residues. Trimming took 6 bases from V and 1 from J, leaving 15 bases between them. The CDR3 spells CASSGLREAQETQYF. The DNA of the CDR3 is TGTGCCAGCAGTGGACTCAGGGAAGCCCAAGAGACCCAGTACTTC. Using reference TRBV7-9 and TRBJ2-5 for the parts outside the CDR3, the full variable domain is DTGVSQNPRHKITKRGQNVTFRCDPISEHNRLYWYRQTLGQGPEFLTYFQNEAQLEKSRLLSDRFSAERPKGSFSTLEIQRTEQGDSAMYLCASSGLREAQETQYFGPGTRLLVL.

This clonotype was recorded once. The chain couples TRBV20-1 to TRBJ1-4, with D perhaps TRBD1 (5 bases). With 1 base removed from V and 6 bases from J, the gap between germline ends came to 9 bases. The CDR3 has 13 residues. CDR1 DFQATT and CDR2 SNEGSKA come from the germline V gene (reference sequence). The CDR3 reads CSARGLGDEKLFF. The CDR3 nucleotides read TGCAGTGCTAGAGGGTTAGGGGATGAAAAACTGTTTTTT.

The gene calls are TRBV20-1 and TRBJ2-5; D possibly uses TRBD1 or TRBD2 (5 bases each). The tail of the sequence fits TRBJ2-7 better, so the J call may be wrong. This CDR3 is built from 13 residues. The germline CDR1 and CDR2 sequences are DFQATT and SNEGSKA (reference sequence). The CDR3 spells CSAVDTLDYEQYF. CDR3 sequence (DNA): TGCAGTGCTGTGGACACACTAGATTACGAGCAGTACTTC.

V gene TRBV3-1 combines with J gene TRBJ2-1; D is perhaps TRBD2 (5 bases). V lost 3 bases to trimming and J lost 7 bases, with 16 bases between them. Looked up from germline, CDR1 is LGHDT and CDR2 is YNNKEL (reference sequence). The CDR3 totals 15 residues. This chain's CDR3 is CASSHGYAGTNEQFF. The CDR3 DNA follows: TGTGCCAGCAGCCACGGCTACGCGGGTACGAATGAGCAGTTCTTC.

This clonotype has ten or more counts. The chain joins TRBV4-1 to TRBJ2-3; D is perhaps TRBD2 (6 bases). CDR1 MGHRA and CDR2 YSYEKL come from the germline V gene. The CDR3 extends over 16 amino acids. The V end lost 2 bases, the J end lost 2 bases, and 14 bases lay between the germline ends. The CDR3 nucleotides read TGCGCCAGCAGCCAAAGACACGGGGGAACCACAGATACGCAGTATTTT. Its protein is CASSQRHGGTTDTQYF.

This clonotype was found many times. The CDR3 region has the DNA TGTGCCAGCAGCTGGCGTGACGAGCAGTACTTC. Protein product: CASSWRDEQYF. This chain links TRBV5-6 with TRBJ2-7; D not resolved. V was clipped by 3 bases and J by 5 bases, with 6 bases between them. Per germline, CDR1 SGHDT and CDR2 YYEEEE. The CDR3 sequence is 11 residues long.

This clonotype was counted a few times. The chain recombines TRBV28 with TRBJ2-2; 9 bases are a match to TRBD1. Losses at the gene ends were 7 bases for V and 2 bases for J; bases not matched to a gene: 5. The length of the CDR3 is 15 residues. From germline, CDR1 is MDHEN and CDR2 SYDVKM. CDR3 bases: TGTGCCAGCAAGGACAGGGGCGGTAACACCGGGGAGCTGTTTTTT. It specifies CASKDRGGNTGELFF.

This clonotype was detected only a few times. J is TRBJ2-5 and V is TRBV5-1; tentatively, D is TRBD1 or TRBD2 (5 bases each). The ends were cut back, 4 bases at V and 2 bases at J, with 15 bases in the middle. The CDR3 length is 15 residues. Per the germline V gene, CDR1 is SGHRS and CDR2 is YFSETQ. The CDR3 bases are TGCGCCAGCAGCGCGACCGGGACCCCACAAGAGACCCAGTACTTC. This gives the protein CASSATGTPQETQYF.

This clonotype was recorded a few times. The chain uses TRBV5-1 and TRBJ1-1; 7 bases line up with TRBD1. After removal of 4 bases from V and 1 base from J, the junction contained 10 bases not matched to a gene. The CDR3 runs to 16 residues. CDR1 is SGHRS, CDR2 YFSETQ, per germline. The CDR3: CASSPQVPGGNTEAFF. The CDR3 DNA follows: TGCGCCAGCAGCCCCCAAGTTCCAGGGGGGAACACTGAAGCTTTCTTT.

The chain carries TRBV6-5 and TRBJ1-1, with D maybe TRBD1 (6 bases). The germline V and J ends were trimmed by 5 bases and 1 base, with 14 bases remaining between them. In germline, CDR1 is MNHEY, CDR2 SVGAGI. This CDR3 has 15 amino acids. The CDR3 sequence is CASSERQVANTEAFF. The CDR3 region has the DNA TGTGCCAGCAGTGAACGACAGGTTGCGAACACTGAAGCTTTCTTT.

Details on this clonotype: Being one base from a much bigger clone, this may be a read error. The CDR3 DNA follows: TGTGCCACCAGCGATCGAGGCAGATGCGAGCAGTACTTC. This encodes CATSDRGRCEQYF. The V call is TRBV15, the J call TRBJ2-7; D is uncertain. V lost 5 bases and J lost 6, with 14 bases in between. CDR3 size: 13 residues. The germline V gene has CDR1 LNHNV and CDR2 YYDKDF (reference sequence). Filled out from reference TRBV15 and TRBJ2-7, the complete variable domain reads DAMVIQNPRYQVTQFGKPVTLSCSQTLNHNVMYWYQQKSSQAPKLLFHYYDKDFNNEADTPDNFQSRRPNTSFCFLDIRSPGLGDTAMYLCATSDRGRCEQYFGPGTRLTVT.

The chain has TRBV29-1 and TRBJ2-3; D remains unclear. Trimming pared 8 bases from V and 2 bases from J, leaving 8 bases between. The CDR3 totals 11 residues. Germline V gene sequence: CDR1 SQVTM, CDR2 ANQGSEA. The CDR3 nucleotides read TGCAGCCGGCTCCACACAGATACGCAGTATTTT. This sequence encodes CSRLHTDTQYF.

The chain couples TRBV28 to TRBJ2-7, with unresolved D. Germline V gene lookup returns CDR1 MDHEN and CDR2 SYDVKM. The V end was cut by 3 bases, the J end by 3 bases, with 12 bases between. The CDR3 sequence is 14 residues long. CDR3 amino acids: CASSLSEAYYEQYF. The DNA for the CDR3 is TGTGCCAGCAGTTTGTCCGAGGCATACTACGAGCAGTACTTC.

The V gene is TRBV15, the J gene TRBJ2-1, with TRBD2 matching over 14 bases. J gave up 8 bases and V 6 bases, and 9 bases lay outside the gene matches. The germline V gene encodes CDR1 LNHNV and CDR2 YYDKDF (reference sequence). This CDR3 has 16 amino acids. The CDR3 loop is CATSPGLAGDRDEQFF. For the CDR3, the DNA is TGTGCCACCAGTCCGGGACTAGCGGGGGACCGGGATGAGCAGTTCTTC.

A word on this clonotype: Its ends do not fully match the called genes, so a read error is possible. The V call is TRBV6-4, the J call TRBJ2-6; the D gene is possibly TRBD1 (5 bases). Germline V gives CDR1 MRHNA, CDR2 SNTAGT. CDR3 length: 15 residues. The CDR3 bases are TGTGCCAGCAGTGACCCCGGTTCTGGGGCCAACGTCCTGATTTTC. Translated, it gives CASSDPGSGANVLIF.

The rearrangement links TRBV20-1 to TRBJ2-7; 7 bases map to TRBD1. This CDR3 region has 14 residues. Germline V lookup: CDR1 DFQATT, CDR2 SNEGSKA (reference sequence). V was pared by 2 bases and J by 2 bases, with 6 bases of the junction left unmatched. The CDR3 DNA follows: TGCAGTGCTAGAACCGGGACAGAACCCTACGAGCAGTACTTC. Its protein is CSARTGTEPYEQYF.

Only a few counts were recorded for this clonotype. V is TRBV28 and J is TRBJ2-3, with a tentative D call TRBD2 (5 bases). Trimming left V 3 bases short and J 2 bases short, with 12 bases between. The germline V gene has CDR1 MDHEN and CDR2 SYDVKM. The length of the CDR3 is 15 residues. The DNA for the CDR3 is TGTGCCAGCAGTTTGGGGAGACCTCACACAGATACGCAGTATTTT. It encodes CASSLGRPHTDTQYF. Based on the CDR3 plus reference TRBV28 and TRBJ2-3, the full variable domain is DVKVTQSSRYLVKRTGEKVFLECVQDMDHENMFWYRQDPGLGLRLIYFSYDVKMKEKGDIPEGYSVSREKKERFSLILESASTNQTSMYLCASSLGRPHTDTQYFGPGTRLTVL.

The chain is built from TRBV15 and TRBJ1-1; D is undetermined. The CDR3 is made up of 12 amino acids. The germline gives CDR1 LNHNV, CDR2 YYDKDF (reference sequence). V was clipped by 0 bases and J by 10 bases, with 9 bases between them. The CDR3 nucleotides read TGTGCCACCAGCAGAGATCGAATAGGAGCTTTCTTT. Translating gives CATSRDRIGAFF.

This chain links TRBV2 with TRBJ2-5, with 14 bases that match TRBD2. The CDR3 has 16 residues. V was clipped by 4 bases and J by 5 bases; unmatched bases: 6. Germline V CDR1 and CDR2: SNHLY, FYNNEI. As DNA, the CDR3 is TGTGCCAGCAGTGGACTAGCGGGGGGGATTGCGGAGACCCAGTACTTC. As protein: CASSGLAGGIAETQYF.

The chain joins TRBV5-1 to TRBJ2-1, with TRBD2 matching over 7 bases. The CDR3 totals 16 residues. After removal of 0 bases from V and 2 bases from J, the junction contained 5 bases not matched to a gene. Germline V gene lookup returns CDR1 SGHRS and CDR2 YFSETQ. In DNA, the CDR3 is TGCGCCAGCAGCTTGGATCCAGCGGGGACCTACAATGAGCAGTTCTTC. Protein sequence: CASSLDPAGTYNEQFF. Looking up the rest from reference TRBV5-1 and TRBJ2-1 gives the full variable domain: KAGVTQTPRYLIKTRGQQVTLSCSPISGHRSVSWYQQTPGQGLQFLFEYFSETQRNKGNFPGRFSGRQFSNSRSEMNVSTLELGDSALYLCASSLDPAGTYNEQFFGPGTRLTVL.